Reported below is one TCR beta chain. One entry per CDR3 protein results from TCRdb running MiXCR on the 5' RACE reads. The table lists around 89,000 distinct CDR3 sequences, about an eighth of them singletons. The source of the sample is a study of spatial heterogeneity in lung cancer. V lost 1 base, J lost 7 bases, and 13 bases lay in between. The CDR3 runs to 14 residues. Germline CDR1 SGHTA, CDR2 FQGNSA. Time point noted: sample taken at primary tumor resection. The sequence derives from a male donor with early-stage non-small cell lung cancer. The chain couples TRBV7-2 to TRBJ1-2, with D perhaps TRBD1 (5 bases). The material sequenced was PBMCs, taken at surgery. DNA of the CDR3: TGTGCCAGCAGCTTAGGAGAGGAGGGACCTGGCTACACCTTC. Its translation is CASSLGEEGPGYTF.